The 27 T cell receptor beta chains in this list originate from one sample, sequenced in a study of blood T cell repertoires in COVID-19. The data were produced by immunoSEQ multiplex PCR, yet TCRdb's version contains in-frame clones alone and is incomplete. The sample carries under 150,000 clones, around 84% recorded once. The sequenced material came from PBMCs or T cells enriched from blood (not recorded which). The receptor set was obtained from a man aged 35-49 years with acute COVID-19.

V and J are TRBV5-4 and TRBJ2-3; TRBD2 agrees at 8 bases. Germline V CDR1 and CDR2: SGHNT, YYREEE (reference sequence). After removal of 1 base from V and 2 bases from J, the junction contained 3 bases not matched to a gene. The CDR3 runs to 15 residues. The CDR3 sequence: CASSLKRELTDTQYF. DNA for the CDR3: TGTGCCAGCAGCTTGAAGCGGGAGCTCACAGATACGCAGTATTTT. Looking up the rest from reference TRBV5-4 and TRBJ2-3 gives the full variable domain: ETGVTQSPTHLIKTRGQQVTLRCSSQSGHNTVSWYQQALGQGPQFIFQYYREEENGRGNFPPRFSGLQFPNYSSELNVNALELDDSALYLCASSLKRELTDTQYFGPGTRLTVL.

In nucleotides, the CDR3 is TGTGCCACCAGCAGAGATACCCCCGACAGGGGAGCATCGTTTGGCTACACCTTC. This codes for CATSRDTPDRGASFGYTF. V usage is TRBV15 and J usage is TRBJ1-2; TRBD1 aligns across 8 bases. Germline CDR1 is LNHNV and CDR2 is YYDKDF (reference sequence). The CDR3 is 18 amino acids. J gave up 7 bases and V 0 bases, and 16 bases lay outside the gene matches.

The chain joins TRBV2 to TRBJ1-4; 7 positions match TRBD1. With V trimmed by 6 bases and J by 4 bases, 5 bases remained unmatched. The germline gives CDR1 SNHLY, CDR2 FYNNEI. This CDR3 is 14 amino acids long. The CDR3: CASSNRGSNEKLFF. The CDR3 DNA is TGTGCCAGCAGCAACAGGGGCAGTAATGAAAAACTGTTTTTT.

The gene calls are TRBV18 and TRBJ1-6, with 9 bases aligning to TRBD1. CDR3 length: 16 amino acids. Germline V lookup: CDR1 KGHSH, CDR2 LQKENI. V was clipped by 4 bases and J by 3 bases; unmatched bases: 4. This chain's CDR3 is CASSLGQGVYNSPLHF. Here the CDR3 DNA reads TGTGCCAGCTCACTGGGACAGGGAGTCTATAATTCACCCCTCCACTTT.

The chain uses TRBV19 and TRBJ1-2, with D possibly being TRBD1 (5 bases). The CDR3 totals 14 residues. The germline V and J ends were trimmed by 5 bases and 5 bases, with 15 bases remaining between them. Germline loops: CDR1 LNHDA, CDR2 SQIVND (reference sequence). The CDR3 DNA sequence: TGTGCCAGTAGTGGGGACTCCTGGGGGTATGGCTACACCTTC. It translates to CASSGDSWGYGYTF.

As concerns this clone: Other nucleotide sequences in the sample specify the same CDR3. The chain has TRBV9 and TRBJ1-1; D gene ambiguous. V was trimmed by 2 bases and J by 0 bases, leaving 5 bases between them. This CDR3 is built from 13 residues. Germline CDR1 is SGDLS and CDR2 is YYNGEE. CDR3 DNA sequence: TGTGCCAGCAGCGTTGCAGTGAACACTGAAGCTTTCTTT. Its protein is CASSVAVNTEAFF.

This clone was detected only once. The chain uses TRBV3-1 (or the pseudogene TRBV3-2) and TRBJ2-7; a possible D gene is TRBD1 (6 bases). The CDR3 has 12 amino acids. Trimming took off 5 bases at V and 6 bases at J, with 11 bases between the two ends. Germline V gene lookup returns CDR1 LGHDT and CDR2 YNNKEL (reference sequence). CDR3 coding DNA: TGTGCCAGCAGCGCTACAGGGTCCGAGCAGTACTTC. It is translated as CASSATGSEQYF.

CDR3 DNA sequence: TGTGCCAGCAGCTGGGGTTGGGGGGTAGAAGGGCAAGAGACCCAGTACTTC. This translates into CASSWGWGVEGQETQYF. The J gene is TRBJ2-5, the V gene TRBV7-9; possible D gene TRBD2, 6 bases. From germline, CDR1 is SEHNR and CDR2 FQNEAQ (reference sequence). The CDR3 sequence is 17 residues long. The germline V and J ends were trimmed by 4 bases and 2 bases, with 20 bases remaining between them. Based on the CDR3 plus reference TRBV7-9 and TRBJ2-5, the full variable domain is DTGVSQNPRHKITKRGQNVTFRCDPISEHNRLYWYRQTLGQGPEFLTYFQNEAQLEKSRLLSDRFSAERPKGSFSTLEIQRTEQGDSAMYLCASSWGWGVEGQETQYFGPGTRLLVL.

This chain links TRBV6-5 with TRBJ2-3; D unresolved. This CDR3 is 14 amino acids long. CDR1 and CDR2 from the germline V gene are MNHEY and SVGAGI. V shed 0 bases and J shed 8 bases, with 12 bases lying between them. The CDR3 region is CASSYSDSPGTQYF. CDR3 nucleotides: TGTGCCAGCAGTTACTCCGACTCACCGGGTACGCAGTATTTT.

The chain links TRBV7-9 to TRBJ1-5, with D tentatively TRBD1 (5 bases). The length of the CDR3 is 15 residues. The V end was cut by 1 base, the J end by 6 bases, with 13 bases between. CDR1 and CDR2 (germline): SEHNR, FQNEAQ (reference sequence). CDR3 sequence (DNA): TGTGCCAGCAGCTTAGGGGGCGCGGGACGTCAGCCCCAGCATTTT. Translated: CASSLGGAGRQPQHF.

This clone appeared a few times. The V and J genes are TRBV28 and TRBJ2-1; 9 nucleotides align to TRBD1. CDR1 is MDHEN, CDR2 SYDVKM, per germline. J gave up 9 bases and V 6 bases, and 6 bases lay outside the gene matches. The CDR3 runs to 13 residues. The CDR3 spells CASRPTGGAEQFF. DNA for the CDR3: TGTGCCAGCAGGCCAACAGGGGGCGCTGAGCAGTTCTTC.

The chain joins TRBV7-3 to TRBJ1-6; 8 bases are shared with TRBD1. Germline assignment: CDR1 SGHTA and CDR2 FQGTGA. The CDR3 has 15 amino acids. V dropped 2 bases and J dropped 7; count of bases not matched to a gene: 4. The CDR3 region has the DNA TGTGCCAGCAGCTTACAGGGGGCGCGGAATTCACCCCTCCACTTT. This sequence encodes CASSLQGARNSPLHF.

V gene TRBV12-3 or TRBV12-4 combines with J gene TRBJ1-5; perhaps TRBD1 as D (6 bases). This CDR3 is built from 13 residues. V was clipped by 7 bases and J by 5 bases, with 12 bases between them. The CDR3 loop reads CASTPGGHQPQHF. As DNA, the CDR3 is TGTGCCAGCACCCCGGGGGGCCATCAGCCCCAGCATTTT.

V usage is TRBV27 and J usage is TRBJ1-2; a weak D match, TRBD1 (6 bases). V dropped 3 bases and J dropped 4 bases, with 9 bases sitting between them. Germline V CDR1 and CDR2: MNHEY, SMNVEV (reference sequence). The CDR3 runs 13 residues. The CDR3 region is CASSFQGTYGYTF. Written as DNA, the CDR3 is TGTGCCAGCAGTTTCCAGGGGACCTATGGCTACACCTTC.

In DNA, the CDR3 is TGTGCCAGCAGCTTATTGACAGCTTCCTACGAGCAGTACTTC. Its protein is CASSLLTASYEQYF. The rearrangement uses TRBV11-2 and TRBJ2-7; the D gene is possibly TRBD1 (5 bases). The CDR3 spans 14 residues. Germline values: CDR1 SGHAT, CDR2 FQNNGV. V shed 2 bases and J shed 1 base, with 9 bases lying between them.

This clone has more than one count but fewer than ten. The chain couples TRBV7-9 to TRBJ2-7; 7 bases agree with TRBD1. Germline V gives CDR1 SEHNR, CDR2 FQNEAQ (reference sequence). The CDR3 covers 15 residues. Trimming at V came to 6 bases and at J to 0 bases, leaving 8 bases not matched to a gene. The CDR3 is CASSPLGGLSYEQYF. CDR3 DNA sequence: TGTGCCAGCAGTCCGTTAGGGGGCCTCTCCTACGAGCAGTACTTC.

This clone was counted once. This chain joins TRBV6-2 or TRBV6-3 and TRBJ1-5; weak D call: TRBD1 (6 bases). V gave up 6 bases and J gave up 2 bases, with 14 bases separating them. The CDR3 consists of 15 residues. The germline V gene encodes CDR1 MNHEY and CDR2 SVGEGT. This CDR3 is CASSPPGARNQPQHF. CDR3 in DNA: TGTGCCAGCAGCCCACCAGGGGCTCGCAATCAGCCCCAGCATTTT.

V gene TRBV5-1 combines with J gene TRBJ1-6; tentatively, D is TRBD1 (5 bases). V was trimmed by 3 bases and J by 9 bases, leaving 13 bases between them. The CDR3 loop spans 14 amino acids. Germline V gene sequence: CDR1 SGHRS, CDR2 YFSETQ. As DNA, the CDR3 is TGCGCCAGCAGCTCGGAAGGGGCAGGTTCACCCCTCCACTTT. This sequence encodes CASSSEGAGSPLHF.

J is TRBJ2-7 and V is TRBV5-8; 8 nucleotides line up with TRBD1. CDR1 is SGHTS, CDR2 YDEGEE, per germline. The length of the CDR3 is 15 residues. Losses at the gene ends were 3 bases for V and 3 bases for J; bases not matched to a gene: 8. CDR3 DNA sequence: TGTGCCAGCAGCTCTCAGGGGGCTCCCATCTACGAGCAGTACTTC. It codes for CASSSQGAPIYEQYF.

This chain links TRBV28 with TRBJ1-5; no clear D. The germline V gene encodes CDR1 MDHEN and CDR2 SYDVKM. CDR3 size: 14 residues. V was shortened by 5 bases and J by 10 bases, with 18 bases between the two germline ends. The CDR3 sequence is CASSPPTGKEPQHF. DNA for the CDR3: TGTGCCAGCAGTCCACCGACGGGGAAGGAACCCCAGCATTTT.

Only a few counts were recorded for this clone. The chain recombines TRBV29-1 with TRBJ2-1; 12 bases fit TRBD1. The junction had 7 bases not matched to a gene; V was cut back by 7 bases and J by 9 bases. The CDR3 consists of 13 residues. The germline gives CDR1 SQVTM, CDR2 ANQGSEA. The CDR3 spells CSARDRGLSEQFF. The CDR3 coding sequence is TGCAGCGCCCGGGACAGGGGGCTGAGTGAGCAGTTCTTC.

The rearrangement joins TRBV25-1 to TRBJ1-1; D uncertain. There are 14 residues in the CDR3. Germline lookup yields CDR1 MGHDK and CDR2 SYGVNS. Trimming took off 1 base at V and 5 bases at J, with 11 bases between the two ends. CDR3 region: CASSEWGGGTEAFF. The CDR3 DNA reads TGTGCCAGCAGTGAATGGGGTGGAGGGACTGAAGCTTTCTTT.

The V call is TRBV6-1, the J call TRBJ2-7, with D maybe TRBD1 (5 bases). The germline V gene has CDR1 MNHNS and CDR2 SASEGT. The CDR3 extends over 16 amino acids. V was trimmed by 1 base and J by 0 bases, leaving 13 bases between them. This CDR3 is CASSEGRGFLSYEQYF. The CDR3 DNA follows: TGTGCCAGCAGTGAAGGTAGGGGCTTCCTCTCCTACGAGCAGTACTTC.

The genes are TRBV6-5 and TRBJ2-7, with TRBD1 matching over 7 bases. The V and J ends lost 11 bases and 3 bases, in that order; junction bases with no gene match: 10. Germline V gives CDR1 MNHEY, CDR2 SVGAGI. The CDR3 loop spans 13 amino acids. The CDR3 reads CAGSGQSFYEQYF. In nucleotides, the CDR3 is TGTGCCGGATCGGGACAGAGTTTCTACGAGCAGTACTTC.

The chain carries TRBV27 and TRBJ2-7, with a possible D match to TRBD2 (5 bases). CDR1 and CDR2 (germline): MNHEY, SMNVEV (reference sequence). V was shortened by 0 bases and J by 8 bases, with 23 bases between the two germline ends. The CDR3 consists of 17 residues. The CDR3 coding sequence is TGTGCCAGCAGTTTATCGATCGGGTTGGGCGGGTATGCTAAGCAGTACTTC. Protein: CASSLSIGLGGYAKQYF.

The CDR3 DNA reads TGTGCCAGCAGCGTAGTGGGACTTTACACCGGGGAGCTGTTTTTT. It yields the protein CASSVVGLYTGELFF. The rearrangement links TRBV9 to TRBJ2-2; TRBD2 might be the D (6 bases). V was cut by 0 bases and J by 3 bases, with 9 bases left in between. The CDR3 spans 15 residues. From germline, CDR1 is SGDLS and CDR2 YYNGEE.

This rearrangement joins TRBV5-4 to TRBJ2-3, with 8 bases matching TRBD1. J gave up 0 bases and V 4 bases, and 13 bases lay outside the gene matches. The length of the CDR3 is 18 residues. Per germline, CDR1 SGHNT and CDR2 YYREEE (reference sequence). The CDR3 nucleotides are TGTGCCAGCAGCCGACCCGGGACAGGCAATCTCAGCACAGATACGCAGTATTTT. Residues: CASSRPGTGNLSTDTQYF.